This TCR beta chain was observed in a study of blood T cell repertoires in COVID-19. This clone has more than one count but fewer than ten. Per the original methods: Scientists estimated how many nucleated cells there were by amplifying reference gene primers. Repertoires were generated with immunoSEQ multiplex PCR, while TCRdb's copy carries only in-frame clones and drops some. The V and J calls and clone size are taken from that table; D and trimming were inferred from the DNA. Among 140,000 to 150,000 clones, around 80% were seen once, and the ten largest hold nearly 15%. The TCR comes from a human donor with acute or convalescent COVID-19. The donor label of this sample is uncertain. Input material: peripheral blood.

CDR3 in amino acids: CASGLVPVGRTGNAKNIQYF. CDR3 bases: TGTGCTAGTGGTTTGGTACCAGTGGGAAGGACCGGGAATGCCAAAAACATTCAGTACTTC. The rearrangement links TRBV12-5 to TRBJ2-4; D is possibly TRBD2 (5 bases). Germline V gene data show CDR1 as LGHNT and CDR2 as FRNRAP. V was shortened by 0 bases and J by 1 base, with 22 bases between the two germline ends. The CDR3 sequence is 20 residues long.